One sample yielded the 23 T cell receptor beta chains listed below, sequenced in a study of blood T cell repertoires in COVID-19. Produced via immunoSEQ multiplex PCR; TCRdb's table is partial and in-frame only. The table shows 15,000 to 20,000 clones, with roughly 93% occurring only once. The sample taken for sequencing was peripheral blood. The receptors derive from a woman aged 45 to 65 with active COVID-19.

The V gene is TRBV21-1, the J gene TRBJ1-1. TRBV21-1 is assigned pseudogene status. This CDR3 contains 14 residues. CDR3 nucleotide sequence: TGTGCCAGCAGCAAAGGAAGGCTGGGGAGTGAAGCTTTCTTT. Protein product: CASSKGRLGSEAFF.

This clone has a handful of counts. The J gene is TRBJ1-2, the V gene TRBV14; D may be TRBD1 (5 bases). The CDR3 spans 15 residues. The germline V gene encodes CDR1 SGHDN and CDR2 FVKESK. Trimming took off 1 base at V and 7 bases at J, with 16 bases between the two ends. Written as DNA, the CDR3 is TGTGCCAGCAGCCAAGCCCCCACAGGCCGAGGTGGCTACACCTTC. Encoded protein: CASSQAPTGRGGYTF. Combining the CDR3 with reference TRBV14 and TRBJ1-2 gives the whole variable domain EAGVTQFPSHSVIEKGQTVTLRCDPISGHDNLYWYRRVMGKEIKFLLHFVKESKQDESGMPNNRFLAERTGGTYSTLKVQPAELEDSGVYFCASSQAPTGRGGYTFGSGTRLTVV.

This clone was seen only once. This rearrangement joins TRBV20-1 to TRBJ2-7, with 9 bases aligning to TRBD1. The V gene's germline CDR1 is DFQATT and CDR2 SNEGSKA (reference sequence). The V and J ends lost 3 bases and 6 bases, in that order; junction bases with no gene match: 9. The CDR3 runs 14 residues. The CDR3 region is CSASRRTGDSEQYF. CDR3 coding DNA: TGCAGTGCTAGTCGAAGGACAGGGGATTCCGAGCAGTACTTC.

This chain links TRBV5-1 with TRBJ1-5, with 7 nucleotides matching TRBD1. With 4 bases clipped from V and 1 base from J, the junction kept 8 bases outside the gene matches. CDR1 SGHRS and CDR2 YFSETQ come from the germline V gene. This CDR3 region has 16 residues. The CDR3 loop reads CASSPTGDGSNQPQHF. The CDR3 DNA sequence: TGCGCCAGCAGCCCTACAGGGGATGGGAGCAATCAGCCCCAGCATTTT.

The gene calls are TRBV28 and TRBJ2-7; the match to TRBD1 covers 8 bases. J gave up 3 bases and V 5 bases, and 12 bases lay outside the gene matches. CDR1 is MDHEN, CDR2 SYDVKM, per germline. There are 16 residues in the CDR3. The CDR3 spells CASSPQPGQVIYEQYF. CDR3 bases: TGTGCCAGCAGTCCACAACCGGGACAGGTAATCTACGAGCAGTACTTC. Full variable domain (missing parts from reference TRBV28 and TRBJ2-7): DVKVTQSSRYLVKRTGEKVFLECVQDMDHENMFWYRQDPGLGLRLIYFSYDVKMKEKGDIPEGYSVSREKKERFSLILESASTNQTSMYLCASSPQPGQVIYEQYFGPGTRLTVT.

V gene TRBV18 combines with J gene TRBJ1-1, with 8 bases that match TRBD1. CDR3 length: 16 amino acids. V lost 4 bases and J lost 3; bases outside the gene matches: 10. Germline V gene sequence: CDR1 KGHSH, CDR2 LQKENI. The CDR3 region has the DNA TGTGCCAGCTCACTATTACCCGGACAGGGTGACACTGAAGCTTTCTTT. Translating gives CASSLLPGQGDTEAFF.

This sequence joins TRBV7-3 and TRBJ1-1, with a tentative D call TRBD1 (5 bases). Germline V gene sequence: CDR1 SGHTA, CDR2 FQGTGA. Deletions cut 2 bases from V and 4 bases from J, with 11 bases between. The CDR3 totals 14 residues. The CDR3 reads CASSLGGDGTEAFF. CDR3 nucleotides: TGTGCCAGCAGCTTAGGAGGGGACGGCACTGAAGCTTTCTTT.

A word on this clone: Distinct nucleotide sequences in the sample also encode this CDR3. The chain employs TRBV2 and TRBJ2-7; D perhaps matches TRBD2 (6 bases). The germline V and J ends were trimmed by 3 bases and 7 bases, with 19 bases remaining between them. The CDR3 totals 15 residues. From germline, CDR1 is SNHLY and CDR2 FYNNEI. The CDR3 is CASSEYSARRGEQYF. CDR3 coding DNA: TGTGCCAGCAGTGAGTACAGTGCCCGGCGGGGAGAGCAGTACTTC.

This sequence joins TRBV7-3 and TRBJ2-1; D possibly corresponds to TRBD1 (5 bases). The V end was cut by 5 bases, the J end by 0 bases, with 17 bases between. This CDR3 has 17 residues. CDR1 SGHTA and CDR2 FQGTGA come from the germline V gene. In DNA form, the CDR3 reads TGTGCCAGCAGCCCACTTTCTAGGGGTGACTCCTACAATGAGCAGTTCTTC. Protein: CASSPLSRGDSYNEQFF.

This clone was seen only once. This chain joins TRBV5-1 and TRBJ2-7, with 10 positions matching TRBD1. CDR1 is SGHRS and CDR2 is YFSETQ in the germline V gene. V trimming: 3 bases; J trimming: 6 bases; junction bases outside the gene matches: 9. This CDR3 contains 15 residues. The CDR3 reads CASSSLGQGYSEQYF. The CDR3 DNA reads TGCGCCAGCAGCTCCCTGGGACAGGGGTATAGCGAGCAGTACTTC.

The J gene is TRBJ1-1, the V gene TRBV3-1 (or the pseudogene TRBV3-2), with D possibly TRBD1 on 5 matching bases. The CDR3 consists of 13 residues. The germline gives CDR1 LGHDT, CDR2 YNNKEL (reference sequence). Trimming stripped 3 bases from V and 3 bases from J, with 8 bases between. CDR3 sequence: CASSHTQDTEAFF. CDR3 sequence (DNA): TGTGCCAGCAGCCACACACAGGACACTGAAGCTTTCTTT.

The chain uses TRBV4-1 and TRBJ2-1, with 16 bases aligning to TRBD2. The CDR3 consists of 15 residues. Germline values: CDR1 MGHRA, CDR2 YSYEKL. Germline trimming cut 3 bases from V and 9 bases from J; bases unmatched to any gene: 2. CDR3 sequence (DNA): TGCGCCAGCAGCCAGGGACTAGCGGGAGGGAGTGAGCAGTTCTTC. Translated, it gives CASSQGLAGGSEQFF.

The rearrangement uses TRBV5-1 and TRBJ2-7; 11 bases fit TRBD2. The length of the CDR3 is 16 residues. The junction had 6 bases not matched to a gene; V was cut back by 1 base and J by 3 bases. The germline gives CDR1 SGHRS, CDR2 YFSETQ. CDR3 sequence: CASSLIPTSGSYEQYF. The CDR3 DNA sequence: TGCGCCAGCAGCTTGATCCCAACTAGCGGGAGCTACGAGCAGTACTTC.

V and J are TRBV27 and TRBJ2-7, with TRBD1 as a possible D gene (5 bases). The CDR3 runs 15 residues. Germline V CDR1 and CDR2: MNHEY, SMNVEV (reference sequence). With 3 bases removed from V and 0 bases from J, the gap between germline ends came to 12 bases. The CDR3 bases are TGTGCCAGCAGTTTCGTTCAGGGTGACTCCTACGAGCAGTACTTC. This codes for CASSFVQGDSYEQYF.

This clone has only a few counts. J is TRBJ2-7 and V is TRBV7-9, with TRBD2 identical over 10 bases. This CDR3 spans 16 amino acids. Per germline, CDR1 SEHNR and CDR2 FQNEAQ (reference sequence). V gave up 1 base and J gave up 3 bases; unmatched junction bases: 6. DNA for the CDR3: TGTGCCAGCAGCTTAGACCCGGGACTAGCGATCTACGAGCAGTACTTC. It specifies CASSLDPGLAIYEQYF.

The chain recombines TRBV6-1 with TRBJ1-2; D may be TRBD1 (5 bases). Germline lookup yields CDR1 MNHNS and CDR2 SASEGT. This CDR3 has 15 residues. Trimming took 1 base from V and 0 from J, leaving 9 bases between them. In DNA form, the CDR3 reads TGTGCCAGCAGTGAAGTGTGGGGGGCTAACTATGGCTACACCTTC. This translates into CASSEVWGANYGYTF.

J is TRBJ1-2 and V is TRBV14, with TRBD1 identical over 8 bases. Losses at the gene ends were 5 bases for V and 5 bases for J; bases not matched to a gene: 4. The CDR3 extends over 13 amino acids. Germline assignment: CDR1 SGHDN and CDR2 FVKESK. The CDR3 DNA reads TGTGCCAGCAGCGCGGACAGGGCTTATGGCTACACCTTC. The encoded protein is CASSADRAYGYTF.

The chain recombines TRBV19 with TRBJ2-7; 8 nucleotides line up with TRBD1. The junction had 3 bases not matched to a gene; V was cut back by 9 bases and J by 2 bases. The V gene's germline CDR1 is LNHDA and CDR2 SQIVND (reference sequence). The CDR3 contains 12 residues. Here the CDR3 DNA reads TGTGCCAGCGGACAGGGCCCCTACGAGCAGTACTTC. Translated: CASGQGPYEQYF.

J is TRBJ2-7 and V is TRBV6-5; D is possibly TRBD2 (5 bases). The V gene lost 7 bases and the J gene lost 2 bases, with 18 bases spanning the gap. Germline assignment: CDR1 MNHEY and CDR2 SVGAGI. CDR3 length equals 15 residues. CDR3 loop: CASTKDTGGTYEQYF. In DNA form, the CDR3 reads TGTGCCAGCACCAAAGACACTGGAGGAACCTACGAGCAGTACTTC.

The chain combines TRBV18 with TRBJ2-7; 8 positions match TRBD1. The CDR3 runs to 14 residues. Germline values: CDR1 KGHSH, CDR2 LQKENI. Losses at the gene ends were 4 bases for V and 2 bases for J; bases not matched to a gene: 4. CDR3 loop: CASSQDRVAYEQYF. CDR3 sequence (DNA): TGTGCCAGCTCACAGGACAGGGTGGCCTACGAGCAGTACTTC.

The CDR3 is CASRWTFEGLAGYNEQFF. The CDR3 nucleotides read TGTGCCAGTAGATGGACGTTTGAGGGACTAGCGGGGTACAATGAGCAGTTCTTC. This chain links TRBV19 with TRBJ2-1; 13 nucleotides line up with TRBD2. Germline V gives CDR1 LNHDA, CDR2 SQIVND (reference sequence). The CDR3 runs 18 residues. J gave up 4 bases and V 6 bases, and 12 bases lay outside the gene matches.

This clone was seen once. This chain uses TRBV2 with TRBJ1-2, with unresolved D. The CDR3 has 12 amino acids. Germline CDR1 SNHLY, CDR2 FYNNEI. V was shortened by 1 base and J by 4 bases, with 4 bases between the two germline ends. CDR3 DNA sequence: TGTGCCAGCAGTGAAGGCGTCTATGGCTACACCTTC. The encoded protein is CASSEGVYGYTF.

This sequence joins TRBV6-5 and TRBJ2-2; TRBD1 agrees at 7 bases. In germline, CDR1 is MNHEY, CDR2 SVGAGI. The trim removed 6 bases at V and 7 bases at J, leaving 5 bases unmatched. The CDR3 consists of 13 residues. Here the CDR3 reads CASRDRPGGELFF. The CDR3, as DNA: TGTGCCAGCAGGGACAGGCCCGGCGGGGAGCTGTTTTTT.